This TCR beta chain was found in a study of long-term antiretroviral therapy in people with HIV. The CDR3 sequence is 14 residues long. V was trimmed by 1 base and J by 1 base, leaving 7 bases between them. CDR1 is KGHSH, CDR2 LQKENI, per germline. At the survey level, the v3.0 immunoSEQ assay was run. The assay was immunoSEQ multiplex PCR, and TCRdb's table has in-frame clones only and misses some. The table includes roughly 30,000 clones, more than 75% detected once. Sequenced material: unsorted PBMCs, taken 4.8 to 5 years after starting antiretroviral therapy. This clonotype was obtained from a man aged 40-55 years with HIV. The J gene is TRBJ1-1, the V gene TRBV18; no reliable D call. Here the CDR3 DNA reads TGTGCCAGCTCACCACTCTATCCGAACACTGAAGCTTTCTTT. This translates into CASSPLYPNTEAFF.